The clone carrying this T cell receptor beta chain turned up a few times. Its antigen remains unknown. After constant-region reverse-primer amplification, full-length variable regions underwent semi-nested PCR with Nested Universal Primer A. TCRdb processed the 5' RACE reads anew with MiXCR; each CDR3 protein has one entry. This table holds under 65,000 distinct CDR3 sequences, about 20% found once. Cells sorted as Tregs were CD4+, CD25+ and CD127-/low. Overall study results and limits: Larger-cohort validation covered only one TCR beta V-J rearrangement. Greatest tumor Treg TCR overlap was with tumor naive CD4+ cells. Tumor memory CD4+ T cell TCR gene usage clustered with blood and lymph node memory CD4+ cells and lymph node naive CD4+ cells.

Germline CDR1 is MNHNS and CDR2 is SASEGT. The CDR3 has 16 residues. The ends were cut back, 10 bases at V and 0 bases at J, with 21 bases in the middle. The sample was tumor-infiltrating Tregs sorted from the breast tumor. The clonotype was recovered from a female donor with breast cancer. The V call is TRBV6-1, the J call TRBJ1-1; D is undetermined. The CDR3 sequence is CATKKDPIRMNTEAFF. In DNA form, the CDR3 reads TGTGCCACCAAAAAGGACCCGATCCGAATGAACACTGAAGCTTTCTTT.